The clone carrying this T cell receptor beta chain appeared a few times. The record originates from a study of regulatory and conventional T cells in breast cancer. Each CDR3 protein gets one entry after TCRdb re-called the PCR reads with MiXCR. The sample consists of some 16,000 distinct CDR3 sequences, approximately 29% of them appearing once. The CDR3 covers 15 residues. Trimming shortened V by 6 bases and J by 0 bases, and 12 bases separated the two germline ends. The rearrangement joins TRBV12-3 or TRBV12-4 to TRBJ1-5; D not resolved. The sample comprised conventional T cells from blood. This sequence originates from a female donor in good health. The CDR3 nucleotides read TGTGCCAGCAGCCCCCCGGGGAATAGCAATCAGCCCCAGCATTTT. Residues: CASSPPGNSNQPQHF.